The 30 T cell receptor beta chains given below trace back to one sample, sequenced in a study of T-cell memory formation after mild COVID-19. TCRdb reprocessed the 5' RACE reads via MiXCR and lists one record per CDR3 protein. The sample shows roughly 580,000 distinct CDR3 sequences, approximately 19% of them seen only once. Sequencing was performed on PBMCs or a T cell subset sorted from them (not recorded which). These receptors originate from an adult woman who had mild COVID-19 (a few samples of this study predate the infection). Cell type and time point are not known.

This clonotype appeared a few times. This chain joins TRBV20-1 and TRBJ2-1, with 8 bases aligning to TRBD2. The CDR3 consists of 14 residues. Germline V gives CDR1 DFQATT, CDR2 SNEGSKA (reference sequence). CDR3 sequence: CSGRAGETYNEQFF. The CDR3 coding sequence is TGCAGCGGTCGAGCGGGGGAGACCTACAATGAGCAGTTCTTC.

The CDR3, as DNA: TGTGCCAGCAGCCAAGGAATCGGACTCCCCACTTACAATGAGCAGTTCTTC. Protein product: CASSQGIGLPTYNEQFF. This chain uses TRBV3-1 with TRBJ2-1, with TRBD2 as a possible D gene (5 bases). The CDR3 is made up of 17 amino acids. Germline CDR1 LGHDT, CDR2 YNNKEL (reference sequence). Trimming removed 1 base at V and 4 bases at J, with 17 bases between.

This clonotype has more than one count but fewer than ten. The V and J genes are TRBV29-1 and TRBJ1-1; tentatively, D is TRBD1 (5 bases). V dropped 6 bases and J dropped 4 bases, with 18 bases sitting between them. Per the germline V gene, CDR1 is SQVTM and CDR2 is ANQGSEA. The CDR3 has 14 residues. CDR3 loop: CSVMDLGTGTEAFF. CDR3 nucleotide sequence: TGCAGCGTGATGGACCTAGGGACGGGCACTGAAGCTTTCTTT.

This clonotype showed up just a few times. The CDR3 sequence is CASRHLYQNSNQPQHF. In DNA form, the CDR3 reads TGTGCCAGCAGGCACTTATACCAGAATAGCAATCAGCCCCAGCATTTT. The chain uses TRBV28 and TRBJ1-5; D is unresolved. Germline assignment: CDR1 MDHEN and CDR2 SYDVKM. The CDR3 runs 16 residues. The V end lost 6 bases, the J end lost 0 bases, and 15 bases lay between the germline ends.

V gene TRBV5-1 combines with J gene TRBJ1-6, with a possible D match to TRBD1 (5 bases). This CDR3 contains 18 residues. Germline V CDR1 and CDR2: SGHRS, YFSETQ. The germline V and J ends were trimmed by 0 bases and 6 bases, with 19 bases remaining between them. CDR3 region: CASSLVFRSGTFNSPLHF. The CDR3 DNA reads TGCGCCAGCAGCTTGGTCTTTAGAAGTGGGACCTTTAATTCACCCCTCCACTTT. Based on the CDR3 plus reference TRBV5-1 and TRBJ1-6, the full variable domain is KAGVTQTPRYLIKTRGQQVTLSCSPISGHRSVSWYQQTPGQGLQFLFEYFSETQRNKGNFPGRFSGRQFSNSRSEMNVSTLELGDSALYLCASSLVFRSGTFNSPLHFGNGTRLTVT.

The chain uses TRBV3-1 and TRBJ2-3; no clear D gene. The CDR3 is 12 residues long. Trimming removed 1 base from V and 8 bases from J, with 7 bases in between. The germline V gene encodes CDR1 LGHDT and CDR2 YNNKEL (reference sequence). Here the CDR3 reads CASSQVEVTQYF. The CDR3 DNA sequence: TGTGCCAGCAGCCAAGTTGAGGTTACGCAGTATTTT.

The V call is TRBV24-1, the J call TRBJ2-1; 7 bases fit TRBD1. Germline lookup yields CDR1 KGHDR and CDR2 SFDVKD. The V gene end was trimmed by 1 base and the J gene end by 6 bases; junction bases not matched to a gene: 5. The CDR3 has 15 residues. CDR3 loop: CATSDLETGINEQFF. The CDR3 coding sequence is TGTGCCACCAGTGATTTAGAGACAGGGATCAATGAGCAGTTCTTC.

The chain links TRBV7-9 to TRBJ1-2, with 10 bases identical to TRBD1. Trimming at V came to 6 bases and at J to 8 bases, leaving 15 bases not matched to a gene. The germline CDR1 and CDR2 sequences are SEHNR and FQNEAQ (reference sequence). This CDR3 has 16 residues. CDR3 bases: TGTGCCAGCAGACCCCCCTTTCAGACAGGGGGCGGAGGCTACACCTTC. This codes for CASRPPFQTGGGGYTF. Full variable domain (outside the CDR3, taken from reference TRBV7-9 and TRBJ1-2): DTGVSQNPRHKITKRGQNVTFRCDPISEHNRLYWYRQTLGQGPEFLTYFQNEAQLEKSRLLSDRFSAERPKGSFSTLEIQRTEQGDSAMYLCASRPPFQTGGGGYTFGSGTRLTVV.

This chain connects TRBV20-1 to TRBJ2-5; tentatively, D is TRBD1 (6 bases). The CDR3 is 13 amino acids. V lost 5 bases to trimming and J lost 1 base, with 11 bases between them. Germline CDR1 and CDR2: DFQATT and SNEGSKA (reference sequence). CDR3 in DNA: TGCAGTGCTGCTAACAGGGCCCAAGAGACCCAGTACTTC. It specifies CSAANRAQETQYF.

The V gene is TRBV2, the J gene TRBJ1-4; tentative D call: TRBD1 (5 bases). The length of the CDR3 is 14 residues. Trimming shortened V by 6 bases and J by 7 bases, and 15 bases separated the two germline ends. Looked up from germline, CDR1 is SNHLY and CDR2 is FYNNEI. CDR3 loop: CASRAGTGLEKLFF. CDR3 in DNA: TGTGCCAGCAGAGCCGGGACGGGTCTTGAAAAACTGTTTTTT.

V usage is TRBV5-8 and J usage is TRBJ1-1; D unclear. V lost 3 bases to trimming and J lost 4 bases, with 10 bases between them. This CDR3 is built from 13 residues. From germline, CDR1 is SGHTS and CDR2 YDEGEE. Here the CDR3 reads CASSSNAPTEAFF. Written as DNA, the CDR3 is TGTGCCAGCAGCTCGAACGCCCCCACTGAAGCTTTCTTT.

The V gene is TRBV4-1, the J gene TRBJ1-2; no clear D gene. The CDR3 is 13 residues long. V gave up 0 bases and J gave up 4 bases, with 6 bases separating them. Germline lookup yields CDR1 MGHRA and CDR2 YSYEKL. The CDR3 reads CASSQDYSYGYTF. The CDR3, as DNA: TGCGCCAGCAGCCAAGATTACAGCTATGGCTACACCTTC.

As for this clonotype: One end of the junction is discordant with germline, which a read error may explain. CDR3 coding DNA: TGTGCCAGAAGCTTTGTGGGAGACTCTGGGGCCAACGTCCTGACTTTC. It codes for CARSFVGDSGANVLTF. The gene calls are TRBV5-6 and TRBJ2-6, with D perhaps matching TRBD2 (5 bases). This CDR3 is 16 amino acids long. CDR1 SGHDT and CDR2 YYEEEE come from the germline V gene.

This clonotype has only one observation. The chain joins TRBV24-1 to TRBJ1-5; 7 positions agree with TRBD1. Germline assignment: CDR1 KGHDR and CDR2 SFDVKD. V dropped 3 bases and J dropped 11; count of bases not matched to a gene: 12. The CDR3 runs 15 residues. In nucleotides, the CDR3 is TGTGCCACCAGTGATCCCCGGGACAGCTCGGGAGCCCAGCATTTT. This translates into CATSDPRDSSGAQHF.

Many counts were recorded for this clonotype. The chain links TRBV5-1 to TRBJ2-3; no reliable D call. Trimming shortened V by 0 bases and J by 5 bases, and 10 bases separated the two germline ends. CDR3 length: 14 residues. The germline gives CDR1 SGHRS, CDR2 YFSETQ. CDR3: CASSLADVGDTQYF. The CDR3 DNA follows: TGCGCCAGCAGCTTGGCCGATGTCGGAGATACGCAGTATTTT.

The CDR3 here is CASSLSRQDVTGELFF. The CDR3 nucleotides are TGTGCCAGCTCACTATCCAGACAGGACGTCACCGGGGAGCTGTTTTTT. The genes are TRBV18 and TRBJ2-2, with a possible D match to TRBD1 (6 bases). Germline CDR1 reads KGHSH; CDR2 reads LQKENI. V lost 4 bases and J lost 4, with 16 bases in between. CDR3 length equals 16 residues.

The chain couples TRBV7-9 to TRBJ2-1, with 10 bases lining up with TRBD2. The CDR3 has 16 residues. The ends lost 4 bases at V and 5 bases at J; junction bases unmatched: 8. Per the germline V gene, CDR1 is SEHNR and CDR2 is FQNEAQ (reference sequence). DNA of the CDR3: TGTGCCAGCAGCTCCCCTAGCGGGAGATGGGACAATGAGCAGTTCTTC. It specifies CASSSPSGRWDNEQFF.

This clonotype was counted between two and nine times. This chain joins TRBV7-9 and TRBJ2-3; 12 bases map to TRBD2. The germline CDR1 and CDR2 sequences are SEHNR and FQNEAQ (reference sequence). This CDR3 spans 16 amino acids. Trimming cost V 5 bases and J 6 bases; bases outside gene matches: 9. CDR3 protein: CASSPRLAGVSDTQYF. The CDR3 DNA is TGTGCCAGCAGCCCCCGACTAGCGGGAGTCAGCGATACGCAGTATTTT.

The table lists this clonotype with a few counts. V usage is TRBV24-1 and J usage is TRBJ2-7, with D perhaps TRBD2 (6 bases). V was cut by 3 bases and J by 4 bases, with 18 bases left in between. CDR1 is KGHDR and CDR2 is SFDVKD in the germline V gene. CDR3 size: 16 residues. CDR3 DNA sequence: TGTGCCACCAGTGATCGGATTAGGGAGGTGCGGTACGAGCAGTACTTC. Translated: CATSDRIREVRYEQYF.

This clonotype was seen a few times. CDR3 amino acids: CASSLRSWTQAQETQYF. CDR3 in DNA: TGTGCCAGCAGCCTAAGGAGTTGGACGCAGGCTCAAGAGACCCAGTACTTC. V gene TRBV14 combines with J gene TRBJ2-5; D gene unclear. V was cut by 4 bases and J by 2 bases, with 20 bases left in between. CDR3 length: 17 amino acids. CDR1 and CDR2 from the germline V gene are SGHDN and FVKESK.

The CDR3 here is CASSGSVGDLGTSGMYEQYF. DNA of the CDR3: TGTGCCAGCAGCGGGTCCGTGGGGGACTTGGGGACTAGCGGGATGTACGAGCAGTACTTC. The rearrangement links TRBV6-2 or TRBV6-3 to TRBJ2-7; 13 bases align to TRBD2. Germline CDR1 and CDR2: MNHEY and SVGEGT. This CDR3 comprises 20 residues. Germline trimming cut 6 bases from V and 4 bases from J; bases unmatched to any gene: 21.

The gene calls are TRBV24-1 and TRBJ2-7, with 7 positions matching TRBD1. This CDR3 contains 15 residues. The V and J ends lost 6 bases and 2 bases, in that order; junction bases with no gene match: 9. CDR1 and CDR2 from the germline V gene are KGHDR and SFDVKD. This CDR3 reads CATSHRDSGTYEQYF. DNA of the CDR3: TGTGCCACCAGTCACCGGGACAGCGGTACCTACGAGCAGTACTTC.

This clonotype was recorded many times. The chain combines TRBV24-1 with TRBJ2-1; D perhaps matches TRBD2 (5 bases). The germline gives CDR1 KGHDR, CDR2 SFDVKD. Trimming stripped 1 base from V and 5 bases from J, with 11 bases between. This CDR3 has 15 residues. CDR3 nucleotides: TGTGCCACCAGTGATTTCACCGGGAATCACAATGAGCAGTTCTTC. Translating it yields CATSDFTGNHNEQFF.

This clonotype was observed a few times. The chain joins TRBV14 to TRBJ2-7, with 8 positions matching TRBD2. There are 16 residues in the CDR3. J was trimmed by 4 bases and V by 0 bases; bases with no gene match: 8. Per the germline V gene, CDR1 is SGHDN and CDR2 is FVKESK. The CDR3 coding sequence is TGTGCCAGCAGCCAAGATCGGAAGCGGGGGTGGTACGAGCAGTACTTC. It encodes CASSQDRKRGWYEQYF.

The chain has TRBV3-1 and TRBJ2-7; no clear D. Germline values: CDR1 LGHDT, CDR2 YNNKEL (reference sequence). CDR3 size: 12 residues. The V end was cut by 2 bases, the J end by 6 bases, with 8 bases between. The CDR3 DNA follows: TGTGCCAGCAGCCAACCCCCTGGCGAGCAGTACTTC. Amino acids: CASSQPPGEQYF.

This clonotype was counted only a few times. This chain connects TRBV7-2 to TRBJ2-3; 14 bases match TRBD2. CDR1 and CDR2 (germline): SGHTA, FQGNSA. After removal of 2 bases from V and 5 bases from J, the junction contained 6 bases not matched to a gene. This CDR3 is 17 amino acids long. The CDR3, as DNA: TGTGCCAGCAGCTTACAGGGACTAGCGGGAGCTGGAGATACGCAGTATTTT. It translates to CASSLQGLAGAGDTQYF.

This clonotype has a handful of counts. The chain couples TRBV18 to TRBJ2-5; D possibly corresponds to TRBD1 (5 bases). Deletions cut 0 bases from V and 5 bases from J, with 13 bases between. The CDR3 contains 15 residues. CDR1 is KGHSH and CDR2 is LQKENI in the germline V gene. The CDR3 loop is CASSPPGRVGETQYF. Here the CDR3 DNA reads TGTGCCAGCTCACCACCGGGCAGGGTCGGCGAGACCCAGTACTTC.

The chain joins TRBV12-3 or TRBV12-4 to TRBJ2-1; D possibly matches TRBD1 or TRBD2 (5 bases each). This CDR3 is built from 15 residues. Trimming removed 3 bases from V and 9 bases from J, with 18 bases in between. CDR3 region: CASSLVQGARGEQFF. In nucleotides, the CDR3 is TGTGCCAGCAGTTTGGTTCAGGGAGCAAGGGGTGAGCAGTTCTTC.

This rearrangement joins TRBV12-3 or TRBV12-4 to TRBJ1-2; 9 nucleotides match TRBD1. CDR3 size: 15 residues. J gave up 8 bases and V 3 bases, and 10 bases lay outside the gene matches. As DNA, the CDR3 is TGTGCCAGCAGTTTTGGGGACAGGGTTGAGGGAGGCTACACCTTC. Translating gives CASSFGDRVEGGYTF.

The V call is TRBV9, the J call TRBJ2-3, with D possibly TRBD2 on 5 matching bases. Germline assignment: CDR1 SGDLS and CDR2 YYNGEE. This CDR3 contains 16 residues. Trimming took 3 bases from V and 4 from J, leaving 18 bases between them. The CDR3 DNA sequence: TGTGCCAGCAGCGCACGATCACTAGTGGGCGCAGATACGCAGTATTTT. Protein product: CASSARSLVGADTQYF.